Below are 3 T cell receptor beta chains sequenced from a single sample in a study of blood T cell repertoires in COVID-19. Sequenced by immunoSEQ multiplex PCR; TCRdb stores in-frame clones only, minus some. This sample has 75,000 to 100,000 clones, with about 83% found just once. The sample consisted of peripheral blood. Every receptor here comes from a human donor in a cohort sampled during active COVID-19.

The chain joins TRBV19 to TRBJ1-2, with D possibly TRBD1 on 5 matching bases. The CDR3 length is 15 residues. Germline values: CDR1 LNHDA, CDR2 SQIVND (reference sequence). V lost 6 bases, J lost 8 bases, and 22 bases lay in between. CDR3 sequence: CASSPRNSQGMGYTF. In DNA form, the CDR3 reads TGTGCCAGTAGCCCCCGGAATAGCCAGGGTATGGGCTACACCTTC.

This chain links TRBV13 with TRBJ2-1; 10 bases match TRBD1. In germline, CDR1 is PRHDT, CDR2 FYEKMQ (reference sequence). The CDR3 is made up of 14 amino acids. V lost 10 bases, J lost 3 bases, and 6 bases stayed unmatched. The CDR3 nucleotides read TGTGCCATCCGGGACAGGGGAATCTACAATGAGCAGTTCTTC. Translating it yields CAIRDRGIYNEQFF.

The chain recombines TRBV7-9 with TRBJ2-1; 13 nucleotides line up with TRBD2. V lost 5 bases to trimming and J lost 5 bases; unmatched junction nucleotides: 3. CDR3 length equals 15 residues. Germline CDR1 is SEHNR and CDR2 is FQNEAQ (reference sequence). CDR3 protein: CASSQGLAGNNEQFF. CDR3 in DNA: TGTGCCAGCAGCCAGGGACTAGCGGGAAACAATGAGCAGTTCTTC.